These 32 T cell receptor beta chains came from one sample sequenced in a study of post-analysis software for immune sequencing data. Study-wide results and limits: Controls had lower frequencies than patients of about five TRBV segments, which included TRBV5-6, TRBV5-1 and TRBV20-1.

These receptors are not linked to any known antigen. The authors incorporated unique molecular identifiers into the TCR beta cDNA libraries. In TCRdb, the PCR reads were re-called with MiXCR into one record per CDR3 protein. The sample has about 540,000 distinct CDR3 sequences; around a third are singletons. Material for sequencing was blood. The receptors stem from a girl aged 2 to 17 with multiple sclerosis.

This clonotype was found once. The chain joins TRBV20-1 to TRBJ2-7; tentatively, D is TRBD1 (5 bases). The J call could be wrong; TRBJ2-5 is a better fit for the DNA end. CDR1 is DFQATT, CDR2 SNEGSKA, per germline (reference sequence). The CDR3 length is 12 residues. In DNA, the CDR3 is TGCAGTGCCGCCACAGGTAGAGAGACCCAGTACTTC. This gives the protein CSAATGRETQYF.

The chain is built from TRBV4-1 and TRBJ2-7; D is uncertain. CDR3 length: 14 residues. Germline V CDR1 and CDR2: MGHRA, YSYEKL. The V end lost 4 bases, the J end lost 1 base, and 11 bases lay between the germline ends. The CDR3 protein is CASSLQYESYEQYF. CDR3 nucleotide sequence: TGCGCCAGCAGCCTTCAGTACGAGTCCTACGAGCAGTACTTC.

The rearrangement uses TRBV2 and TRBJ2-1; TRBD1 might be the D (6 bases). Germline V gives CDR1 SNHLY, CDR2 FYNNEI. V lost 7 bases and J 9 bases, leaving 16 bases between the germline ends. The CDR3 is made up of 13 amino acids. CDR3 protein: CASNPPGVGEQFF. The CDR3, as DNA: TGTGCCAGCAACCCTCCAGGGGTGGGTGAGCAGTTCTTC.

The table lists this clonotype with many counts. The V and J genes are TRBV29-1 and TRBJ2-5; D possibly corresponds to TRBD1 (6 bases). The CDR3 consists of 12 residues. Trimming cost V 4 bases and J 5 bases, with 11 bases left between them. Germline V gene lookup returns CDR1 SQVTM and CDR2 ANQGSEA. The CDR3 DNA reads TGCAGCGTTGGAGGGGGTTTGGAGACCCAGTACTTC. Encoded protein: CSVGGGLETQYF. The whole variable domain, filled in from reference TRBV29-1 and TRBJ2-5, reads SAVISQKPSRDICQRGTSLTIQCQVDSQVTMMFWYRQQPGQSLTLIATANQGSEATYESGFVIDKFPISRPNLTFSTLTVSNMSPEDSSIYLCSVGGGLETQYFGPGTRLLVL.

A note on this clonotype: Compared with germline, one end of the junction differs, possibly owing to a read error. The chain couples TRBV20-1 to TRBJ2-5; weak D call: TRBD2 (5 bases). The germline gives CDR1 DFQATT, CDR2 SNEGSKA (reference sequence). The CDR3 extends over 13 amino acids. The CDR3: CSAGQASQGTQYF. CDR3 DNA: TGCAGTGCTGGGCAGGCTAGCCAAGGGACCCAGTACTTC.

The chain is built from TRBV25-1 and TRBJ1-6; no clear D gene. This CDR3 comprises 13 residues. V lost 4 bases to trimming and J lost 15 bases, with 16 bases between them. CDR1 MGHDK and CDR2 SYGVNS come from the germline V gene. The CDR3 sequence is CASSGPTSRDLHF. The CDR3 region has the DNA TGTGCCAGCAGTGGCCCGACATCTAGGGACCTCCACTTT.

This clonotype was seen a handful of times. The CDR3 DNA reads TGTGCCAGCAGCGCGACAGGGTTCACAGATACGCAGTATTTT. Its protein is CASSATGFTDTQYF. The chain combines TRBV6-1 with TRBJ2-3; 7 positions match TRBD1. The germline V gene encodes CDR1 MNHNS and CDR2 SASEGT. Unmatched junction bases numbered 5, after V lost 6 bases and J lost 2 bases. The CDR3 is made up of 14 amino acids.

The table lists this clonotype with a few counts. V gene TRBV5-1 combines with J gene TRBJ1-2; 7 bases line up with TRBD1. V gave up 3 bases and J gave up 4 bases; unmatched junction bases: 6. The CDR3 totals 14 residues. Germline V gives CDR1 SGHRS, CDR2 YFSETQ. CDR3 sequence reads: CASSWNRDSYGYTF. DNA for the CDR3: TGCGCCAGCAGCTGGAACCGGGACAGCTATGGCTACACCTTC.

The chain is built from TRBV5-6 and TRBJ1-2; tentative D call: TRBD1 (5 bases). The CDR3 spans 13 residues. The V gene lost 5 bases and the J gene lost 7 bases, with 15 bases spanning the gap. Germline lookup yields CDR1 SGHDT and CDR2 YYEEEE. The CDR3 DNA is TGTGCCAGCAGTTCAGGACGGGACCCTGGCTACACCTTC. It codes for CASSSGRDPGYTF.

The rearrangement uses TRBV3-1 and TRBJ1-5, with 7 bases lining up with TRBD1. Germline values: CDR1 LGHDT, CDR2 YNNKEL (reference sequence). CDR3 size: 14 residues. V trimming: 2 bases; J trimming: 7 bases; junction bases outside the gene matches: 5. CDR3 sequence: CASSQSDRAQPQHF. In DNA form, the CDR3 reads TGTGCCAGCAGCCAAAGCGACAGGGCGCAGCCCCAGCATTTT.

The chain uses TRBV5-6 and TRBJ2-3, with 12 bases aligning to TRBD2. The V gene's germline CDR1 is SGHDT and CDR2 YYEEEE. The V gene end was trimmed by 2 bases and the J gene end by 6 bases; junction bases not matched to a gene: 4. The CDR3 runs 15 residues. CDR3 bases: TGTGCCAGCAGCTTCCTAGCGGGGGGGCGCGATACGCAGTATTTT. Translated, it gives CASSFLAGGRDTQYF. The whole variable domain, remainder taken from reference TRBV5-6 and TRBJ2-3, is DAGVTQSPTHLIKTRGQQVTLRCSPKSGHDTVSWYQQALGQGPQFIFQYYEEEERQRGNFPDRFSGHQFPNYSSELNVNALLLGDSALYLCASSFLAGGRDTQYFGPGTRLTVL.

This clonotype was counted ten times or more. The CDR3 DNA reads as TGCAGCGTTGCGGGGGCAAGCGGCGAGCAGTACTTC. Encoded protein: CSVAGASGEQYF. The chain couples TRBV29-1 to TRBJ2-7; the D gene could be TRBD1 or TRBD2 (6 bases each). Germline V gives CDR1 SQVTM, CDR2 ANQGSEA. The V and J ends lost 4 bases and 6 bases respectively, with 13 bases between them. This CDR3 region has 12 residues.

This chain uses TRBV4-1 with TRBJ2-3; 13 bases match TRBD2. Germline loops: CDR1 MGHRA, CDR2 YSYEKL. V shed 0 bases, J shed 6 bases, and the junction held 6 bases outside the gene matches. This CDR3 comprises 17 residues. The CDR3 loop is CASSQDQGTSGADTQYF. The CDR3 coding sequence is TGCGCCAGCAGCCAAGATCAGGGGACTAGCGGGGCGGATACGCAGTATTTT.

This clonotype was picked up a small number of times. The V and J genes are TRBV20-1 and TRBJ2-3, with no clear D. The ends were cut back, 7 bases at V and 2 bases at J, with 10 bases in the middle. The CDR3 covers 12 residues. Germline assignment: CDR1 DFQATT and CDR2 SNEGSKA (reference sequence). This CDR3 is CSVTRPTDTQYF. The DNA for the CDR3 is TGCAGTGTCACGCGCCCCACAGATACGCAGTATTTT.

The rearrangement uses TRBV20-1 and TRBJ2-7; 8 bases line up with TRBD2. This CDR3 region has 13 residues. The germline V gene encodes CDR1 DFQATT and CDR2 SNEGSKA (reference sequence). CDR3 in amino acids: CSATGTRPYEQYF. The CDR3 nucleotides are TGCAGCGCAACCGGGACTAGGCCCTACGAGCAGTACTTC.

V usage is TRBV5-5 and J usage is TRBJ2-1, with TRBD1 as a possible D gene (5 bases). V dropped 0 bases and J dropped 7 bases, with 11 bases sitting between them. CDR1 is SGHKS, CDR2 YYEKEE, per germline (reference sequence). There are 14 residues in the CDR3. The DNA for the CDR3 is TGTGCCAGCAGCTTGGAACCAAGGGGTAATGAGCAGTTCTTC. Translation gives CASSLEPRGNEQFF.

This clonotype was seen a handful of times. This chain links TRBV5-1 with TRBJ2-1, with TRBD2 as a possible D gene (6 bases). Germline V gene data show CDR1 as SGHRS and CDR2 as YFSETQ. This CDR3 is built from 15 residues. The V gene lost 0 bases and the J gene lost 8 bases, with 15 bases spanning the gap. This CDR3 is CASSLAGVPGHEQFF. The CDR3 DNA sequence: TGCGCCAGCAGCTTGGCGGGGGTACCTGGTCATGAGCAGTTCTTC. The full variable domain, completed using reference TRBV5-1 and TRBJ2-1, is KAGVTQTPRYLIKTRGQQVTLSCSPISGHRSVSWYQQTPGQGLQFLFEYFSETQRNKGNFPGRFSGRQFSNSRSEMNVSTLELGDSALYLCASSLAGVPGHEQFFGPGTRLTVL.

The gene calls are TRBV5-1 and TRBJ2-5, with a tentative D call TRBD1 (6 bases). The CDR3 is made up of 16 amino acids. Trimming left V 3 bases short and J 0 bases short, with 15 bases between. Germline loops: CDR1 SGHRS, CDR2 YFSETQ. The CDR3 loop is CASSSGIDRYQETQYF. The DNA for the CDR3 is TGCGCCAGCAGCTCGGGAATCGACAGGTACCAAGAGACCCAGTACTTC.

This clonotype occurred many times. The CDR3 here is CASSSQSYNEQFF. The CDR3 coding sequence is TGCGCCAGCAGCTCTCAATCCTACAATGAGCAGTTCTTC. The chain combines TRBV5-1 with TRBJ2-1; D unresolved. Germline assignment: CDR1 SGHRS and CDR2 YFSETQ. The CDR3 is 13 residues long. V dropped 3 bases and J dropped 1 base, with 5 bases sitting between them.

There are a few counts of this clonotype. This chain joins TRBV12-3 or TRBV12-4 and TRBJ2-2; D is undetermined. This CDR3 region has 14 residues. Trimming took 5 bases from V and 4 from J, leaving 11 bases between them. Written as DNA, the CDR3 is TGTGCCAGCAGTCCACCCACGGGCACCGGGGAGCTGTTTTTT. As protein: CASSPPTGTGELFF.

This clonotype was seen once. V is TRBV6-5 and J is TRBJ2-5, with a tentative D call TRBD2 (6 bases). Looked up from germline, CDR1 is MNHEY and CDR2 is SVGAGI. The V and J ends lost 9 bases and 5 bases respectively, with 22 bases between them. The CDR3 has 15 amino acids. CDR3 protein: CASQAGTLPLETQYF. The CDR3 nucleotides are TGTGCCAGTCAGGCCGGGACTCTCCCCTTGGAGACCCAGTACTTC.

The V and J genes are TRBV6-5 and TRBJ2-5; D is ambiguous. The germline V gene has CDR1 MNHEY and CDR2 SVGAGI. The CDR3 extends over 14 amino acids. The ends were cut back, 8 bases at V and 2 bases at J, with 15 bases in the middle. The CDR3 spells CASQFSRFQETQYF. The CDR3 coding sequence is TGTGCCAGCCAATTTTCAAGGTTTCAAGAGACCCAGTACTTC.

This clonotype was picked up a small number of times. The chain recombines TRBV7-9 with TRBJ1-2; D is unclear. CDR3 length equals 16 residues. The V and J ends lost 1 base and 4 bases respectively, with 16 bases between them. The germline V gene encodes CDR1 SEHNR and CDR2 FQNEAQ (reference sequence). The CDR3 sequence is CASSLGIGHSTYGYTF. The CDR3 bases are TGTGCCAGCAGCTTAGGTATAGGGCACTCCACCTATGGCTACACCTTC.

J is TRBJ1-3 and V is TRBV2; D is uncertain. The CDR3 length is 14 residues. Germline values: CDR1 SNHLY, CDR2 FYNNEI. Trimming pared 4 bases from V and 1 base from J, leaving 8 bases between. The CDR3 spells CASSADGSGNTIYF. In nucleotides, the CDR3 is TGTGCCAGCAGTGCAGATGGGTCTGGAAACACCATATATTTT.

This clonotype was seen more than once but under ten times. The CDR3 region has the DNA TGTGCCATCAGTGCGAGCGGGGGAGGAACCTACGAGCAGTACTTC. It specifies CAISASGGGTYEQYF. The genes are TRBV10-3 and TRBJ2-7, with TRBD2 identical over 8 bases. CDR3 length: 15 residues. Germline CDR1 reads ENHRY; CDR2 reads SYGVKD. J gave up 2 bases and V 4 bases, and 7 bases lay outside the gene matches.

V gene TRBV5-1 combines with J gene TRBJ2-1; 8 bases are a match to TRBD2. Germline loops: CDR1 SGHRS, CDR2 YFSETQ. The CDR3 is made up of 16 amino acids. V shed 4 bases and J 3 bases; nucleotides not matched to a gene: 9. CDR3 sequence (DNA): TGCGCCAGCAGCCCGGTCGGGGGGGCCGACTACAATGAGCAGTTCTTC. Its protein is CASSPVGGADYNEQFF.

The sample holds a few counts of this clonotype. V gene TRBV7-2 combines with J gene TRBJ1-1; D possibly corresponds to TRBD1 (5 bases). From germline, CDR1 is SGHTA and CDR2 FQGNSA. This CDR3 is built from 14 residues. The ends were cut back, 2 bases at V and 5 bases at J, with 12 bases in the middle. The CDR3 reads CASSLSAGRTEAFF. CDR3 DNA: TGTGCCAGCAGCTTATCCGCAGGGAGAACTGAAGCTTTCTTT.

The CDR3 spells CASSRPGGQPQHF. The CDR3 DNA follows: TGTGCCAGCTCACGCCCGGGCGGTCAGCCCCAGCATTTT. V and J are TRBV18 and TRBJ1-5; no definite D call. Germline V gene lookup returns CDR1 KGHSH and CDR2 LQKENI. V was trimmed by 4 bases and J by 6 bases, leaving 10 bases between them. This CDR3 is built from 13 residues.

The chain recombines TRBV6-1 with TRBJ1-5, with TRBD1 matching 9 bases. The junction had 3 bases not matched to a gene; V was cut back by 6 bases and J by 3 bases. CDR1 and CDR2 from the germline V gene are MNHNS and SASEGT. There are 14 residues in the CDR3. The CDR3 loop is CASRGQGPNQPQHF. The CDR3 region has the DNA TGTGCCAGCAGGGGACAGGGCCCCAATCAGCCCCAGCATTTT.

This clonotype was detected ten times or more. V gene TRBV7-2 combines with J gene TRBJ2-5; D may be TRBD2 (6 bases). The CDR3 totals 13 residues. Trimming cost V 6 bases and J 5 bases, with 13 bases left between them. The germline V gene encodes CDR1 SGHTA and CDR2 FQGNSA. The CDR3 is CASRRDAWETQYF. CDR3 bases: TGTGCCAGCAGGCGGGACGCCTGGGAGACCCAGTACTTC.

The V gene is TRBV7-9, the J gene TRBJ1-6; 9 nucleotides align to TRBD1. Per the germline V gene, CDR1 is SEHNR and CDR2 is FQNEAQ (reference sequence). This CDR3 region has 16 residues. V dropped 5 bases and J dropped 9; count of bases not matched to a gene: 11. The CDR3 sequence: CASSALRGQGSSPLHF. Here the CDR3 DNA reads TGTGCCAGCAGCGCTCTCCGAGGACAGGGGTCTTCACCCCTCCACTTT. Looking up the rest from reference TRBV7-9 and TRBJ1-6 gives the full variable domain: DTGVSQNPRHKITKRGQNVTFRCDPISEHNRLYWYRQTLGQGPEFLTYFQNEAQLEKSRLLSDRFSAERPKGSFSTLEIQRTEQGDSAMYLCASSALRGQGSSPLHFGNGTRLTVT.

The J gene is TRBJ2-5, the V gene TRBV9; 11 positions agree with TRBD2. This CDR3 contains 16 residues. The germline V gene encodes CDR1 SGDLS and CDR2 YYNGEE. Unmatched junction bases numbered 9, after V lost 3 bases and J lost 5 bases. The CDR3 here is CASSEVAGGLLETQYF. In DNA form, the CDR3 reads TGTGCCAGCAGCGAAGTAGCGGGGGGGCTGTTGGAGACCCAGTACTTC.